This entry is about one T cell receptor beta chain. The TCR beta library used iRepertoire HTBI primers with Arm-PCR amplification of CDR3. TCRdb called the multiplex PCR reads again in MiXCR, with one record for every CDR3 protein. Of 500,000 to 700,000 distinct CDR3 sequences in the sample, 25% to 35% were seen once. This sample was taken from a study of regulatory T cells in long-lasting Graves disease. The CDR3 runs to 14 residues. Per the germline V gene, CDR1 is KGHSH and CDR2 is LQKENI. V gave up 8 bases and J gave up 1 base, with 12 bases separating them. The sample's time point: persistent/refractory GD, antithyroid drugs over 5 years with positive TRAb. PBMC-extracted RNA yielded the TCR library.

The TCR originated in a female donor with Graves disease. Material: peripheral blood mononuclear cells (PBMCs), obtained when the disease was refractory, from a patient treated with antithyroid drugs. The rearrangement links TRBV18 to TRBJ1-5; no reliable D call. The CDR3 spells CASSDSLSNQPQHF. As DNA, the CDR3 is TGTGCCAGCAGTGATTCACTAAGCAATCAGCCCCAGCATTTT.